This TCR beta chain was documented in a study of T cell repertoires in cytomegalovirus infection (dated by TCRdb to about 2019). A note on the overall study: Recently identified HLA-C-restricted CMV epitopes, whose presentation resists viral immunomodulation, were targeted by peptide stimulations together with well-studied HLA-B-restricted epitopes. Because public TCR beta signatures pointed to carriage of CMV infection together with the matching HLA type, the HLA type of each donor mattered for the analysis.

Comment on this clonotype: Which antigen it targets is not known. Nothing much larger sits one base from this clone, and base qualities are not available.

The junction shows trimming of 0 bases on V and 0 bases on J, and the gene matches do not reach 4 bases of it. The CDR3 covers 17 residues, taking in both the cysteine and the phenylalanine. The sequence is cut down to CDR3 DNA, 51 bases in frame from base 1. The germline V gene sets CDR1 to MNHEY and CDR2 to SVGAGI. The treatment or condition label on this specimen signifies: in vitro stimulation with specific CMV peptide epitopes to enrich CMV-specific T cells. Sequencing was carried out with an Illumina HiSeq 1500. Starting from the raw public reads, TCRdb applied fastp trimming at Q25, assembled clones with MiXCR and retained in-frame beta chains. Rows are combined by CDR3 protein, so each entry shows the most common genes and DNA. The sample data list 700,000 to 950,000 distinct CDR3 sequences, and over 25% of these were observed just once. The ten largest clones take up roughly 12% of the sample.

Here is what the overall study found, with its caveats: Carriers of CMV infection plus the relevant HLA type were discriminated by the cumulative frequency of public TCR beta family members in the study cohort and in an independent approximately 340-donor cohort. The ex vivo response was dominated by HLA-C-restricted CMV-specific TCR beta clonotypes, and the single most frequent clonotype in two of eight donors was supplied by these HLA-C-restricted clonotypes.

The receptor was derived from a human donor in good health (CMV status not recorded). Some clones in this sample may be carry-over from other donors' samples. The sequence links TRBV6-5 to TRBJ1-3; 8 nucleotides in the junction match TRBD1. This specimen was cultured CD8+ T cells from PBMCs, taken from culture after CMV antigen stimulation. The CDR3 corresponds to CASSYSSGQGSGNTIYF. The base sequence is TGTGCCAGCAGTTACTCGAGTGGACAGGGCTCTGGAAACACCATATATTTT.